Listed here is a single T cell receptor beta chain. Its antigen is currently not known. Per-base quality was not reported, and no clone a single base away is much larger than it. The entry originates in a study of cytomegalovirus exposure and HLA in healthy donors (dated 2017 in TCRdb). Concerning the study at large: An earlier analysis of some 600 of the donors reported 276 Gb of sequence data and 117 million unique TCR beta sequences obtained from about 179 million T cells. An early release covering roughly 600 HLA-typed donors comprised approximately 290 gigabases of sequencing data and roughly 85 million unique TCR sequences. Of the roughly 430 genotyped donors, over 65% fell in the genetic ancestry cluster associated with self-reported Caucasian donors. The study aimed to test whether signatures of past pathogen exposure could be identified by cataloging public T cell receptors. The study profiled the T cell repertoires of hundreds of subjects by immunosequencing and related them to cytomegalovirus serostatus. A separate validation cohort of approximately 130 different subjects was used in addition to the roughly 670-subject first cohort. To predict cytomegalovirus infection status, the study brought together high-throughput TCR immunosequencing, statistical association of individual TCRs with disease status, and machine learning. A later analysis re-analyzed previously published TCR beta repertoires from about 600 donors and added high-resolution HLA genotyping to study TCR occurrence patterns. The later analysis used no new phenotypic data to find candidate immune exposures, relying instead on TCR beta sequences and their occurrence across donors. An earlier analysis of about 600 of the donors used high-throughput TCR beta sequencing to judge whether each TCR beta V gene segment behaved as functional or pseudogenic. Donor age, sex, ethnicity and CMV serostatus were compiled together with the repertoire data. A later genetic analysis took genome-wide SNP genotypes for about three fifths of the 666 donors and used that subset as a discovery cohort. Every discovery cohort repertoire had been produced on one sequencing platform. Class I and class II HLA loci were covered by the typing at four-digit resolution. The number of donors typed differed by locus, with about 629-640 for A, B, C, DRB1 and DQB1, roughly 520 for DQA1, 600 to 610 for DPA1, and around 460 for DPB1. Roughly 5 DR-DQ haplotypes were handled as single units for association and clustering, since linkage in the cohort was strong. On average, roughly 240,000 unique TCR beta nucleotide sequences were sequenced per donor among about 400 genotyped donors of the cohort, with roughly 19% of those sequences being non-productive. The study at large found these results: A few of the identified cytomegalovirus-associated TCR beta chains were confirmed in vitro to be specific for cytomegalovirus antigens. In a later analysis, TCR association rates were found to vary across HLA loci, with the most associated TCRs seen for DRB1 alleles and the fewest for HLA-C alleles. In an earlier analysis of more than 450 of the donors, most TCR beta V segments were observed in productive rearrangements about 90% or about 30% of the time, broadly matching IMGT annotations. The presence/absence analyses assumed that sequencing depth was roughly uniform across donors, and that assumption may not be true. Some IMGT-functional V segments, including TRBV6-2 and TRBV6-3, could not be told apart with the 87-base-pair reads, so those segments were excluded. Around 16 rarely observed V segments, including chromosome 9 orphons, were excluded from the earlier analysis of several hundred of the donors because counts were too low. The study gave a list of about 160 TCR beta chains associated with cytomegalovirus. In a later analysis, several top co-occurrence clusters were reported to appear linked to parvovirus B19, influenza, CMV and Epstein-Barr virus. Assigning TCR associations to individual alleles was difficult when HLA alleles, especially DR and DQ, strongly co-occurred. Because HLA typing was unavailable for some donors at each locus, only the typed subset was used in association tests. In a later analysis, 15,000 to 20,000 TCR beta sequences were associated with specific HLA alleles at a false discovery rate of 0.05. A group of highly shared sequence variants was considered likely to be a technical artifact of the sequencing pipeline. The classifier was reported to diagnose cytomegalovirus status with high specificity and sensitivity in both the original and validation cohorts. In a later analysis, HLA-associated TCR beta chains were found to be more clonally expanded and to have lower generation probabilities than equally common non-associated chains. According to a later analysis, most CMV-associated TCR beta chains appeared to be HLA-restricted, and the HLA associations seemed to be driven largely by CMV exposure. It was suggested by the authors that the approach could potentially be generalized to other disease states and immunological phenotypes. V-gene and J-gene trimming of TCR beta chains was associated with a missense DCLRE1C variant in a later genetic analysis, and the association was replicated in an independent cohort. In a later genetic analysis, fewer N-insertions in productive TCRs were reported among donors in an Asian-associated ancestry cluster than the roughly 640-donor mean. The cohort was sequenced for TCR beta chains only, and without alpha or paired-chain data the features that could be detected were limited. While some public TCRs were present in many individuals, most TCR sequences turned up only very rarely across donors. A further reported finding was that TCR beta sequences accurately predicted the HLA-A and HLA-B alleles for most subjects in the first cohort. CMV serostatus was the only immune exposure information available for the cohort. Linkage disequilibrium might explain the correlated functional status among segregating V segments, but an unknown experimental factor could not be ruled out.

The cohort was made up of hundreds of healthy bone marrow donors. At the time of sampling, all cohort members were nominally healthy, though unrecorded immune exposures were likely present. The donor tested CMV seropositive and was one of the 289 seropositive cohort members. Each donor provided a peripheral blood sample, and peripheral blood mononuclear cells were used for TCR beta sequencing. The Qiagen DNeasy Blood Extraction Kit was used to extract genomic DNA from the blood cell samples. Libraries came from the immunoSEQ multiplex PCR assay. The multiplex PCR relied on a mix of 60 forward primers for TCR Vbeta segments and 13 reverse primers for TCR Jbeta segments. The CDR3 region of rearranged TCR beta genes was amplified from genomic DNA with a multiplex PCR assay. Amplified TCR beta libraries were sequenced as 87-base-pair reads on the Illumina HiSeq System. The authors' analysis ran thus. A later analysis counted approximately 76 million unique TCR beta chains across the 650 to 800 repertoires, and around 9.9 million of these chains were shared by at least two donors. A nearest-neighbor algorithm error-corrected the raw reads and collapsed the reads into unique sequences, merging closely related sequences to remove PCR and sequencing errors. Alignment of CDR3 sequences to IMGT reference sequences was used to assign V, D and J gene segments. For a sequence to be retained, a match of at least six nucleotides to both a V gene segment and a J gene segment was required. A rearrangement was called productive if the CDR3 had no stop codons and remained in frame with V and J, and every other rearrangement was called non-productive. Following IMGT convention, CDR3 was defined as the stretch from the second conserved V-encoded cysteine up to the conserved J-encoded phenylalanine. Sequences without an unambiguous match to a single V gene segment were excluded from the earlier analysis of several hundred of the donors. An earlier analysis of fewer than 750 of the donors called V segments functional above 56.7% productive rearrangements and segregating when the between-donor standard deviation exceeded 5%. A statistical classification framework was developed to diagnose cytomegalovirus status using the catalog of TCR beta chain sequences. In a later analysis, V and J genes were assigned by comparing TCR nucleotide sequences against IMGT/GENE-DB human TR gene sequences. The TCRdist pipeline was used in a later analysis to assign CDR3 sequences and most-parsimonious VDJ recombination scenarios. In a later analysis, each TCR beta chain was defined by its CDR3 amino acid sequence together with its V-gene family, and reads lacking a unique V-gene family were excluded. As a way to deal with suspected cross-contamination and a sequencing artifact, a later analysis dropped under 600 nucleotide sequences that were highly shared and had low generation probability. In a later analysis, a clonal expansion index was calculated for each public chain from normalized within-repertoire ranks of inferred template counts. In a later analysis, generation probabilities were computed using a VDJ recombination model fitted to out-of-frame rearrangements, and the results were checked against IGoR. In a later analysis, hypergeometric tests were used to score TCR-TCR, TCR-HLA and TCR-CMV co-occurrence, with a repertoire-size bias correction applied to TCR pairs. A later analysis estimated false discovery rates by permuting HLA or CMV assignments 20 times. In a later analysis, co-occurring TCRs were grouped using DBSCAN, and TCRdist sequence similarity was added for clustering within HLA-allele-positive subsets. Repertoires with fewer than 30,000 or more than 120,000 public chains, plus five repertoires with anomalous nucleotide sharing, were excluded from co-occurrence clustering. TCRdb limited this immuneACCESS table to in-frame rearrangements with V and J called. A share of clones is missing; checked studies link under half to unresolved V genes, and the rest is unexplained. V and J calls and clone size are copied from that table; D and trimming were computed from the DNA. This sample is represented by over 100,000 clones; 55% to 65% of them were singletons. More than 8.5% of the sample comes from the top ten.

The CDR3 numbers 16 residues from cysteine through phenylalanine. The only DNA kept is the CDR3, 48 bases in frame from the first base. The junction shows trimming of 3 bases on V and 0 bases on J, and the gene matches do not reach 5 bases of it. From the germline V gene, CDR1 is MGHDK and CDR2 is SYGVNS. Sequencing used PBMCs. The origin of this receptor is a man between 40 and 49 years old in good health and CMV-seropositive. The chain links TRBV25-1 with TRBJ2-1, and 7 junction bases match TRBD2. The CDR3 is CASSDIGTTSYNEQFF. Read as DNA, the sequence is TGTGCCAGCAGTGATATTGGGACTACCTCCTACAATGAGCAGTTCTTC.